These 20 T cell receptor beta chains were sequenced from one sample in a study of cytomegalovirus exposure and HLA in healthy donors (TCRdb year 2017). The library came from the immunoSEQ multiplex PCR assay. For the multiplex PCR, a mixture combining 60 forward primers for TCR Vbeta segments and 13 reverse primers for TCR Jbeta segments was used. Sourced from immuneACCESS, this table was stored by TCRdb with only in-frame sequences that have V and J called. A share of the clones is absent; for the studies checked, an unresolved V gene accounts for under half, and the remainder has no known explanation. The sample table holds around 130,000 clones, of which about 8.6% were seen once. About 6% of the sample is in the top ten clones. The sequencing input was PBMCs. The receptors here all came from a middle-aged woman in good health and CMV-seropositive.

Comments on this clone: At one boundary the junction diverges from the germline segment, which might be a read error. The chain has TRBV10-1 and TRBJ1-1, with 10 bases that match TRBD1. The CDR3 is made up of 17 amino acids. CDR1 WNHNN and CDR2 SYGVQD come from the germline V gene (reference sequence). CDR3: CASSQSRDRGWGTEAFF. The CDR3 DNA sequence: TGCGCCAGCAGTCAGTCTCGGGACAGGGGATGGGGCACTGAAGCTTTCTTT.

The genes are TRBV19 and TRBJ2-4; 10 bases map to TRBD1. The CDR3 totals 23 residues. Germline V CDR1 and CDR2: LNHDA, SQIVND (reference sequence). After removal of 3 bases from V and 0 bases from J, the junction contained 23 bases not matched to a gene. This chain's CDR3 is CASSIIPPRQGALTTIAKNIQYF. The CDR3 nucleotides read TGTGCCAGTAGTATTATCCCACCTCGACAGGGGGCCTTGACCACTATAGCCAAAAACATTCAGTACTTC. The variable domain in full, with the rest retrieved from reference TRBV19 and TRBJ2-4, is DGGITQSPKYLFRKEGQNVTLSCEQNLNHDAMYWYRQDPGQGLRLIYYSQIVNDFQKGDIAEGYSVSREKKESFPLTVTSAQKNPTAFYLCASSIIPPRQGALTTIAKNIQYFGAGTRLSVL.

This rearrangement joins TRBV25-1 to TRBJ1-1, with unresolved D. This CDR3 contains 17 residues. CDR1 MGHDK and CDR2 SYGVNS come from the germline V gene. Trimming pared 0 bases from V and 2 bases from J, leaving 16 bases between. The CDR3 here is CASSEYWGVGDNTEAFF. Written as DNA, the CDR3 is TGTGCCAGCAGTGAATATTGGGGAGTCGGGGATAACACTGAAGCTTTCTTT.

This clone was seen a handful of times. The CDR3: CASSKNRAPYEQYF. CDR3 DNA sequence: TGTGCCAGCAGCAAGAACAGAGCCCCTTACGAGCAGTACTTC. The chain is built from TRBV6-5 and TRBJ2-7; D is uncertain. The ends were cut back, 6 bases at V and 4 bases at J, with 16 bases in the middle. The CDR3 consists of 14 residues. Per the germline V gene, CDR1 is MNHEY and CDR2 is SVGAGI.

This clone came up a few times. The chain links TRBV2 to TRBJ1-1; D perhaps matches TRBD1 (5 bases). This CDR3 contains 13 residues. The germline gives CDR1 SNHLY, CDR2 FYNNEI. Trimming cost V 6 bases and J 4 bases, with 12 bases left between them. CDR3 nucleotide sequence: TGTGCCAGCAGGCTGGGGGGAAGCACTGAAGCTTTCTTT. Translation: CASRLGGSTEAFF. Together with reference TRBV2 and TRBJ1-1, the CDR3 gives the full variable domain: EPEVTQTPSHQVTQMGQEVILRCVPISNHLYFYWYRQILGQKVEFLVSFYNNEISEKSEIFDDQFSVERPDGSNFTLKIRSTKLEDSAMYFCASRLGGSTEAFFGQGTRLTVV.

The V gene is TRBV11-2, the J gene TRBJ2-7, with D unclear. CDR1 is SGHAT and CDR2 is FQNNGV in the germline V gene. This CDR3 comprises 13 residues. V was pared by 3 bases and J by 0 bases, with 6 bases between. The CDR3 region has the DNA TGTGCCAGCAGCTTGACAAACTCCTACGAGCAGTACTTC. It specifies CASSLTNSYEQYF.

The rearrangement links TRBV9 to TRBJ1-3; maybe TRBD1 (6 bases). The CDR3 is 15 residues long. Germline V gene lookup returns CDR1 SGDLS and CDR2 YYNGEE. Trimming took 4 bases from V and 4 from J, leaving 15 bases between them. The CDR3 loop is CASSPGGANGNTIYF. CDR3 coding DNA: TGTGCCAGCAGCCCTGGGGGGGCTAACGGAAACACCATATATTTT.

Here the CDR3 DNA reads TGTGCCAGCAGCCCCCGGGGGGGGAACACTGAAGCTTTCTTT. This sequence encodes CASSPRGGNTEAFF. The rearrangement links TRBV5-8 to TRBJ1-1, with D perhaps TRBD1 (5 bases). The germline V and J ends were trimmed by 4 bases and 1 base, with 11 bases remaining between them. The CDR3 is 14 amino acids. In germline, CDR1 is SGHTS, CDR2 YDEGEE.

The chain links TRBV19 to TRBJ2-7, with TRBD1 matching over 7 bases. The CDR3 runs 13 residues. Trimming cost V 6 bases and J 4 bases; bases outside gene matches: 6. CDR1 is LNHDA and CDR2 is SQIVND in the germline V gene (reference sequence). CDR3 sequence: CASRRQGKYEQYF. DNA of the CDR3: TGTGCCAGTAGACGACAGGGAAAGTACGAGCAGTACTTC.

This clone was seen more than once but under ten times. The chain is built from TRBV28 and TRBJ1-5, with D maybe TRBD1 (6 bases). Germline V gives CDR1 MDHEN, CDR2 SYDVKM. The CDR3 is 16 amino acids. Trimming stripped 6 bases from V and 4 bases from J, with 19 bases between. The CDR3 sequence: CASRHNLGQGNQPQHF. The CDR3 DNA follows: TGTGCCAGCAGGCACAACCTAGGGCAGGGGAATCAGCCCCAGCATTTT.

This clone has just a few counts. The chain carries TRBV27 and TRBJ1-5, with 7 positions matching TRBD1. Germline CDR1 MNHEY, CDR2 SMNVEV (reference sequence). Unmatched junction bases numbered 6, after V lost 6 bases and J lost 4 bases. The CDR3 totals 14 residues. This CDR3 is CASSGSQGNQPQHF. The CDR3 DNA follows: TGTGCCAGCAGCGGATCACAGGGGAATCAGCCCCAGCATTTT.

J is TRBJ2-1 and V is TRBV5-1; TRBD2 matches 11 bases. This CDR3 comprises 16 residues. V lost 7 bases and J lost 1; bases outside the gene matches: 7. Germline-derived CDR1 and CDR2 are SGHRS and YFSETQ. CDR3 protein: CASHKLAGVSYNEQFF. The CDR3 DNA sequence: TGCGCCAGCCATAAACTAGCGGGGGTATCCTACAATGAGCAGTTCTTC. Using reference TRBV5-1 and TRBJ2-1 for the parts outside the CDR3, the full variable domain is KAGVTQTPRYLIKTRGQQVTLSCSPISGHRSVSWYQQTPGQGLQFLFEYFSETQRNKGNFPGRFSGRQFSNSRSEMNVSTLELGDSALYLCASHKLAGVSYNEQFFGPGTRLTVL.

This clone came up a few times. This sequence joins TRBV11-2 and TRBJ1-2; tentative D call: TRBD1 (6 bases). The ends were cut back, 5 bases at V and 6 bases at J, with 13 bases in the middle. Germline CDR1 reads SGHAT; CDR2 reads FQNNGV. The CDR3 contains 13 residues. CDR3 nucleotide sequence: TGTGCCAGCAGCCAGACAGGAGTAAATGGCTACACCTTC. It specifies CASSQTGVNGYTF.

This clone was seen only a few times. This chain uses TRBV30 with TRBJ1-2; D is perhaps TRBD1 (5 bases). Deletions cut 2 bases from V and 6 bases from J, with 10 bases between. This CDR3 contains 12 residues. Germline V gene sequence: CDR1 GTSNPN, CDR2 SVGIG (reference sequence). CDR3 protein: CAWSSGLHGYTF. DNA of the CDR3: TGTGCCTGGAGTTCGGGACTGCATGGCTACACCTTC.

The chain combines TRBV27 with TRBJ2-7, with D possibly being TRBD1 (6 bases). The CDR3 has 13 amino acids. Germline V gives CDR1 MNHEY, CDR2 SMNVEV (reference sequence). Between the trimmed V and J ends, which lost 6 bases and 4 bases, there was a span of 13 bases. The DNA of the CDR3 is TGTGCCAGCAGCCGGGACATACTATACGAGCAGTACTTC. Encoded protein: CASSRDILYEQYF.

The J gene is TRBJ1-1, the V gene TRBV6-5; the match to TRBD1 covers 8 bases. The V gene's germline CDR1 is MNHEY and CDR2 SVGAGI. CDR3 size: 13 residues. Germline trimming cut 5 bases from V and 4 bases from J; bases unmatched to any gene: 3. The CDR3 DNA reads as TGTGCCAGCAGTCAACAGGGGGGCACTGAAGCTTTCTTT. Translated, it gives CASSQQGGTEAFF.

The V gene is TRBV5-1, the J gene TRBJ2-2, with D possibly TRBD2 on 7 matching bases. The CDR3 has 17 residues. Per the germline V gene, CDR1 is SGHRS and CDR2 is YFSETQ. Trimming took off 0 bases at V and 0 bases at J, with 12 bases between the two ends. The CDR3 protein is CASSLEGGATNTGELFF. The CDR3 DNA reads TGCGCCAGCAGCTTGGAGGGGGGGGCAACGAACACCGGGGAGCTGTTTTTT.

The rearrangement uses TRBV7-6 and TRBJ1-3; TRBD1 agrees at 7 bases. The germline CDR1 and CDR2 sequences are SGHVS and FNYEAQ. This CDR3 is built from 14 residues. The junction had 5 bases not matched to a gene; V was cut back by 5 bases and J by 4 bases. In DNA form, the CDR3 reads TGTGCCAGCAGCCTGGGGGGACAGGGAAACACCATATATTTT. This sequence encodes CASSLGGQGNTIYF.

V usage is TRBV5-1 and J usage is TRBJ2-1; TRBD2 is a possible D gene (5 bases). Trimming removed 2 bases from V and 10 bases from J, with 16 bases in between. CDR1 is SGHRS, CDR2 YFSETQ, per germline. This CDR3 is 14 amino acids long. This chain's CDR3 is CASSFNTFRGEQFF. The CDR3, as DNA: TGCGCCAGCAGCTTTAATACATTCAGAGGGGAGCAGTTCTTC.

This chain uses TRBV11-2 with TRBJ2-7; D gene ambiguous. The CDR3 totals 13 residues. Trimming took off 1 base at V and 4 bases at J, with 8 bases between the two ends. The germline gives CDR1 SGHAT, CDR2 FQNNGV. CDR3 sequence (DNA): TGTGCCAGCAGCTTAGGTGTCGGTTACGAGCAGTACTTC. It is translated as CASSLGVGYEQYF.